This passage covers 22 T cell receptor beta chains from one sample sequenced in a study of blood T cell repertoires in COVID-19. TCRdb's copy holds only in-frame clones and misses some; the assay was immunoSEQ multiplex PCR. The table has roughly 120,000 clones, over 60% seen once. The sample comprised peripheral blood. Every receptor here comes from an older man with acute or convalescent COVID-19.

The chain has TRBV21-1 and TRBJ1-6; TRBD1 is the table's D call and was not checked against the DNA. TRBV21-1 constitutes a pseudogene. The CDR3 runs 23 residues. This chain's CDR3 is CASSTTFPDRRDRRSSYNSPLHF. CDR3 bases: TGTGCCAGCAGCACCACCTTCCCTGACCGACGGGACAGGAGAAGCTCCTATAATTCACCCCTCCACTTT.

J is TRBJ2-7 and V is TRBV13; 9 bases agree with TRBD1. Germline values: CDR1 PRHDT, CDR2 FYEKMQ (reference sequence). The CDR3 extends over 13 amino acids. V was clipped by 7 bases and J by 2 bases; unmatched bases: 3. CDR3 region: CASNRDRAYEQYF. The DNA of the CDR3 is TGTGCCAGCAACCGGGACAGGGCCTACGAGCAGTACTTC. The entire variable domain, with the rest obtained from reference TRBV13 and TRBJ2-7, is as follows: AAGVIQSPRHLIKEKRETATLKCYPIPRHDTVYWYQQGPGQDPQFLISFYEKMQSDKGSIPDRFSAQQFSDYHSELNMSSLELGDSALYFCASNRDRAYEQYFGPGTRLTVT.

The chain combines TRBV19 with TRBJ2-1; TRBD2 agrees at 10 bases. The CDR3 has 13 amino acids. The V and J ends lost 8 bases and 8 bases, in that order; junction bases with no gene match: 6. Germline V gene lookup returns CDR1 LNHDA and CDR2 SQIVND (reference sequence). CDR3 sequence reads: CASESSGSDEQFF. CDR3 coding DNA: TGTGCCAGTGAGTCTAGCGGGAGTGATGAGCAGTTCTTC.

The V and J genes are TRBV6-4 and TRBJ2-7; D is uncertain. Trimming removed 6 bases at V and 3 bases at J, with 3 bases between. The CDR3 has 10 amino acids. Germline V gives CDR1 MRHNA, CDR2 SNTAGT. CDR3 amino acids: CASRYYEQYF. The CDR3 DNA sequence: TGTGCCAGCAGATACTACGAGCAGTACTTC.

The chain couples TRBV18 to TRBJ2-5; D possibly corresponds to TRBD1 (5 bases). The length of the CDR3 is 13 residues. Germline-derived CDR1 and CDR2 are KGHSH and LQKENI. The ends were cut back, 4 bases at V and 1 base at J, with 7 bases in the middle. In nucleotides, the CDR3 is TGTGCCAGCTCACAGACAGTCCAAGAGACCCAGTACTTC. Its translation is CASSQTVQETQYF.

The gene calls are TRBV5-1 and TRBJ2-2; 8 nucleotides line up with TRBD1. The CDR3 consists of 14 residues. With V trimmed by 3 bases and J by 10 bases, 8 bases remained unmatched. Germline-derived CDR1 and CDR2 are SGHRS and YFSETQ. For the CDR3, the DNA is TGCGCCAGCAGCTCCGGGACAGGCCCCTCGGAGCTGTTTTTT. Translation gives CASSSGTGPSELFF.

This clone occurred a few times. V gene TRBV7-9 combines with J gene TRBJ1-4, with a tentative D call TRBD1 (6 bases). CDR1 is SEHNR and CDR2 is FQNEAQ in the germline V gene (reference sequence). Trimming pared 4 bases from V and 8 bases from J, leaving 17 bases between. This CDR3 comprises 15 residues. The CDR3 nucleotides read TGTGCCAGCAGCTCCAATTCCCAGGGGAAGGAAAAACTGTTTTTT. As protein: CASSSNSQGKEKLFF.

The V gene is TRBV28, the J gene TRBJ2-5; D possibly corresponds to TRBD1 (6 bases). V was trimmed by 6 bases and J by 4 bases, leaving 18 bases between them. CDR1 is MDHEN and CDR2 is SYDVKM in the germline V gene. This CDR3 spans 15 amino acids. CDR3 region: CASRTPMSGVETQYF. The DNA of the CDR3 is TGTGCCAGCAGAACCCCGATGTCAGGGGTAGAGACCCAGTACTTC.

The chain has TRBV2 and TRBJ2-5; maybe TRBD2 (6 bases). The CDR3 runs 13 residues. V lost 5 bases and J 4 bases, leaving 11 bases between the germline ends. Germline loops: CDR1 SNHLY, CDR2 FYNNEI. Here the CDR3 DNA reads TGTGCCAGCAGTCCCGAGGAGGGAGAGACCCAGTACTTC. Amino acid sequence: CASSPEEGETQYF.

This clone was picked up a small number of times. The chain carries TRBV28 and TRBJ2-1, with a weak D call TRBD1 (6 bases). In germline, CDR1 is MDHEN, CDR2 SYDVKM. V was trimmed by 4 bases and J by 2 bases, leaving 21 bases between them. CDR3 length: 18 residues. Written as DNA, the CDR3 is TGTGCCAGCAGTTACCCCTCGACAGGAACGCTTACCTACAATGAGCAGTTCTTC. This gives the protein CASSYPSTGTLTYNEQFF.

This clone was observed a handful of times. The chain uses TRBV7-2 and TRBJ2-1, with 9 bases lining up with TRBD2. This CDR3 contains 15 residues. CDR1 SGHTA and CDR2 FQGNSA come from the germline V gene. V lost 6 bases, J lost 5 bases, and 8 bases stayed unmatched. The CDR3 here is CASRPPQRGDNEQFF. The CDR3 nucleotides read TGTGCCAGCAGGCCGCCCCAGCGGGGGGACAATGAGCAGTTCTTC.

The CDR3 loop reads CASSAQAPDSGTYNEQFF. CDR3 DNA: TGTGCCAGCTCCGCCCAGGCTCCGGACAGCGGTACCTACAATGAGCAGTTCTTC. The genes are TRBV18 and TRBJ2-1; tentatively, D is TRBD1 (6 bases). Germline V gene sequence: CDR1 KGHSH, CDR2 LQKENI. Deletions cut 6 bases from V and 2 bases from J, with 23 bases between. This CDR3 has 18 amino acids.

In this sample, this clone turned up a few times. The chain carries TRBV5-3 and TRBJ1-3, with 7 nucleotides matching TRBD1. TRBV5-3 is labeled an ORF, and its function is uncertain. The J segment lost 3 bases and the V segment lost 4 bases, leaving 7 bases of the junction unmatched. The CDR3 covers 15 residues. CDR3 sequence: CARSQEGAGGNTIYF. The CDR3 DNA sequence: TGTGCCAGAAGCCAGGAGGGGGCGGGTGGAAACACCATATATTTT.

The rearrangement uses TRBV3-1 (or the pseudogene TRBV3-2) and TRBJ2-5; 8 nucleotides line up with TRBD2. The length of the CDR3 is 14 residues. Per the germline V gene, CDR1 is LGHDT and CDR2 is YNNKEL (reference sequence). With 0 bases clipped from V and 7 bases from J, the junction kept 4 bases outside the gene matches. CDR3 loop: CASSQDSAGGTQYF. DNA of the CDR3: TGTGCCAGCAGCCAAGATTCCGCGGGGGGGACCCAGTACTTC.

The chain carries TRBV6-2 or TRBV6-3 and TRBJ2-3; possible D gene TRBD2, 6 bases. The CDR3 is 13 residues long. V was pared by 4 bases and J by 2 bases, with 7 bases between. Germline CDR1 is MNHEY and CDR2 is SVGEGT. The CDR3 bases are TGTGCCAGCAGTTGGGGGGTCACAGATACGCAGTATTTT. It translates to CASSWGVTDTQYF.

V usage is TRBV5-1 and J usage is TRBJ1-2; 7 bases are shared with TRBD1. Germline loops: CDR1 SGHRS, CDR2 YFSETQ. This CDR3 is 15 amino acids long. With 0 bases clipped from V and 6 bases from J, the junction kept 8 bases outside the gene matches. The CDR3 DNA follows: TGCGCCAGCAGCTTGGAGGGTCGACAGGGAGATGGCTACACCTTC. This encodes CASSLEGRQGDGYTF.

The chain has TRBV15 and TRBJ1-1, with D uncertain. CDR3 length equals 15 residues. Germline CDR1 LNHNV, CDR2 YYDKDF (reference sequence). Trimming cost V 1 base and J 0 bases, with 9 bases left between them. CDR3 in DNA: TGTGCCACCAGCAGAGCCACTCTTATGAACACTGAAGCTTTCTTT. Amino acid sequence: CATSRATLMNTEAFF.

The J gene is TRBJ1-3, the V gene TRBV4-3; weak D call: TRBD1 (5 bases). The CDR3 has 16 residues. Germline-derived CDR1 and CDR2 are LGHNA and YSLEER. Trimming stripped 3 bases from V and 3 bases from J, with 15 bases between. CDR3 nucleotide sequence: TGCGCCAGCAGCCATCTTCAGGGCGTCGATGGAAACACCATATATTTT. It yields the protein CASSHLQGVDGNTIYF.

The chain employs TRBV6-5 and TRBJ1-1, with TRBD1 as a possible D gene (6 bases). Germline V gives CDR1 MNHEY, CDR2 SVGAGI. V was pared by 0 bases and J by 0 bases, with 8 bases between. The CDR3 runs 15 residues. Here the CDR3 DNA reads TGTGCCAGCAGTTACTCGAACAGGGTGAACACTGAAGCTTTCTTT. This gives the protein CASSYSNRVNTEAFF.

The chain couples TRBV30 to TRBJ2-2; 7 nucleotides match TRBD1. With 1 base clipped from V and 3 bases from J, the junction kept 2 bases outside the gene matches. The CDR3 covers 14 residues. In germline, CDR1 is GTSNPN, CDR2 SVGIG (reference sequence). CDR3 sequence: CAWSETGYTGELFF. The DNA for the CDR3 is TGTGCCTGGAGTGAGACAGGGTACACCGGGGAGCTGTTTTTT.

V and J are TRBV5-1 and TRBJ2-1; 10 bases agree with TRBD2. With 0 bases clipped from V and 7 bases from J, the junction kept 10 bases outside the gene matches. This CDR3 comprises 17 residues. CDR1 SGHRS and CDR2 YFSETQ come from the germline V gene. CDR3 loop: CASSLATLAGARNEQFF. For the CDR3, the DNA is TGCGCCAGCAGCTTGGCCACGCTAGCGGGGGCCCGAAATGAGCAGTTCTTC.

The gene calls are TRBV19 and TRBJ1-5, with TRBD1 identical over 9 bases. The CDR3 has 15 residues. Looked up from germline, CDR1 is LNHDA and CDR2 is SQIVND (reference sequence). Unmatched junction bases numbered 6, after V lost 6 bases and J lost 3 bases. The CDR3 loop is CASRLGQGPNQPQHF. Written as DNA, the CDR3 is TGTGCCAGTAGGTTGGGACAGGGACCCAATCAGCCCCAGCATTTT.